This T cell receptor (beta chain) was identified in a study of T cells in Graves' hyperthyroidism and ophthalmopathy. The V and J ends lost 7 bases and 6 bases respectively, with 24 bases between them. This CDR3 contains 17 residues. Patients showing uncontrolled infection, other autoimmune disease, pregnancy or lactation were ineligible. What was amplified from RNA transcripts were TCR beta CDR3 regions. A set of HTBI primers served as the primers for a first-round RT-PCR of the TCR CDR3. From the multiplex PCR reads, TCRdb called clonotypes with MiXCR, one entry per CDR3 protein. The sample lists under 450,000 distinct CDR3 sequences, 15% to 18% occurring once. This clonotype was counted only a few times.

This receptor was obtained from a woman aged 18-29 years with Graves' hyperthyroidism. The V call is TRBV12-3 or TRBV12-4, the J call TRBJ2-2, with D uncertain. Material: blood. The CDR3 spells CASTDETLSFGAGELFF. The CDR3 nucleotides are TGTGCCAGCACCGACGAGACTCTCTCGTTTGGGGCCGGGGAGCTGTTTTTT.